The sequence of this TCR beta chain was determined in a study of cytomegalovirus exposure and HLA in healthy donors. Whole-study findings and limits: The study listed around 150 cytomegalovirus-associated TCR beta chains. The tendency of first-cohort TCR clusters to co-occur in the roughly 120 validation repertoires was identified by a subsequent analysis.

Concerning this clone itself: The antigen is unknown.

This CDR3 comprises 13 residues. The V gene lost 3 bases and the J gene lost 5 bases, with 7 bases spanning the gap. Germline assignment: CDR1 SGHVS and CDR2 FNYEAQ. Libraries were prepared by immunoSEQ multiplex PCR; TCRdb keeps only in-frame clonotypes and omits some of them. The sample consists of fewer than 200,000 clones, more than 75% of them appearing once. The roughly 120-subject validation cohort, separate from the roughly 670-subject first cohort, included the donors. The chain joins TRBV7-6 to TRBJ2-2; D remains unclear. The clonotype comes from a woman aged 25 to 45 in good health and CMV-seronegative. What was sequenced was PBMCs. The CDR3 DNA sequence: TGTGCCAGCAGCTTTGGTAGTACCGGGGAGCTGTTTTTT. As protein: CASSFGSTGELFF. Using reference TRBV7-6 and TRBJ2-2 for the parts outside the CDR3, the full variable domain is GAGVSQSPRYKVTKRGQDVALRCDPISGHVSLYWYRQALGQGPEFLTYFNYEAQQDKSGLPNDRFSAERPEGSISTLTIQRTEQRDSAMYRCASSFGSTGELFFGEGSRLTVL.